These 24 T cell receptor beta chains share one sample of origin, sequenced in a study of T cell repertoires in cytomegalovirus infection. Each CDR3 protein gets one entry after TCRdb re-called the reads with MiXCR. The sample includes approximately 240,000 distinct CDR3 sequences, 9% to 15% of them seen just once. The sample consisted of PBMCs. The receptors originated from a human donor in good health (CMV status not recorded). Some clones in this sample may be carry-over from other donors' samples.

This clonotype was seen ten or more times. The chain uses TRBV5-1 and TRBJ2-3; 7 bases fit TRBD1. Germline V gives CDR1 SGHRS, CDR2 YFSETQ. With V trimmed by 0 bases and J by 3 bases, 7 bases remained unmatched. CDR3 length: 16 residues. Written as DNA, the CDR3 is TGCGCCAGCAGCTTGGAGGGACAGAGAGGAACAGATACGCAGTATTTT. Protein: CASSLEGQRGTDTQYF.

This chain uses TRBV29-1 with TRBJ1-1; 7 nucleotides match TRBD1. CDR3 length: 14 amino acids. The trim removed 6 bases at V and 5 bases at J, leaving 12 bases unmatched. The germline V gene has CDR1 SQVTM and CDR2 ANQGSEA. Written as DNA, the CDR3 is TGCAGCGTGGCCCAAGACAGGGCTAGGACTGAAGCTTTCTTT. Translation: CSVAQDRARTEAFF. Combining the CDR3 with reference TRBV29-1 and TRBJ1-1 gives the whole variable domain SAVISQKPSRDICQRGTSLTIQCQVDSQVTMMFWYRQQPGQSLTLIATANQGSEATYESGFVIDKFPISRPNLTFSTLTVSNMSPEDSSIYLCSVAQDRARTEAFFGQGTRLTVV.

This clonotype was recorded at least ten times. V gene TRBV4-3 combines with J gene TRBJ2-3; the D gene could be TRBD1 or TRBD2 (5 bases each). With 3 bases removed from V and 1 base from J, the gap between germline ends came to 14 bases. The germline V gene has CDR1 LGHNA and CDR2 YSLEER. This CDR3 contains 16 residues. The CDR3 DNA reads as TGCGCCAGCAGCCACACGAGGGGTGGGGGCACAGATACGCAGTATTTT. Translating gives CASSHTRGGGTDTQYF.

About this clonotype: This may stem from a read error, because a much larger clone lies one nucleotide away. This chain links TRBV12-3 or TRBV12-4 with TRBJ1-5; possibly TRBD1 for D (5 bases). This CDR3 comprises 15 residues. The V gene lost 3 bases and the J gene lost 0 bases, with 9 bases spanning the gap. CDR3 in amino acids: CASSFGTPSNQPQHF. CDR3 nucleotides: TGTGCCAGCAGTTTTGGGACTCCTAGCAATCAGCCCCAGCATTTT.

This chain joins TRBV11-2 and TRBJ2-5; 9 bases agree with TRBD2. This CDR3 is built from 14 residues. The germline V gene encodes CDR1 SGHAT and CDR2 FQNNGV. With 0 bases clipped from V and 5 bases from J, the junction kept 1 base outside the gene matches. The CDR3 loop is CASSLERGGETQYF. CDR3 DNA sequence: TGTGCCAGCAGCTTAGAGCGGGGGGGGGAGACCCAGTACTTC.

The chain combines TRBV19 with TRBJ1-2, with 7 bases fitting TRBD1. The germline CDR1 and CDR2 sequences are LNHDA and SQIVND (reference sequence). The CDR3 covers 13 residues. V lost 6 bases and J lost 8; bases outside the gene matches: 9. The CDR3 spells CASRSTGDEGYTF. CDR3 sequence (DNA): TGTGCCAGTAGAAGTACAGGGGACGAAGGCTACACCTTC.

This clonotype was observed at least ten times. The chain uses TRBV7-2 and TRBJ1-5, with D possibly matching TRBD1 (5 bases). Germline V lookup: CDR1 SGHTA, CDR2 FQGNSA. The CDR3 extends over 13 amino acids. Trimming stripped 5 bases from V and 3 bases from J, with 8 bases between. The CDR3 DNA reads as TGTGCCAGCAGCCGGGACCTCAATCAGCCCCAGCATTTT. Its protein is CASSRDLNQPQHF.

This clonotype came up many times. The rearrangement uses TRBV12-5 and TRBJ2-7; unclear D gene. CDR3 length equals 11 residues. The germline CDR1 and CDR2 sequences are LGHNT and FRNRAP. Trimming stripped 4 bases from V and 4 bases from J, with 5 bases between. CDR3 coding DNA: TGTGCTAGTGGTTCCTCATACGAGCAGTACTTC. Protein sequence: CASGSSYEQYF.

The sample holds a few counts of this clonotype. The chain has TRBV28 and TRBJ2-5; D perhaps matches TRBD2 (6 bases). Germline CDR1 and CDR2: MDHEN and SYDVKM. This CDR3 spans 13 amino acids. Trimming cost V 6 bases and J 5 bases, with 13 bases left between them. CDR3 DNA sequence: TGTGCCAGCAGGCGGACCCGGGAGGAGACCCAGTACTTC. Amino acids: CASRRTREETQYF.

This clonotype was recorded at least ten times. The CDR3 spells CASSARLAGAGRAGELFF. The CDR3 bases are TGTGCCAGTAGTGCACGACTAGCGGGGGCCGGGCGGGCCGGGGAGCTGTTTTTT. The V and J genes are TRBV19 and TRBJ2-2; 12 bases fit TRBD2. Germline V gene sequence: CDR1 LNHDA, CDR2 SQIVND (reference sequence). The ends lost 5 bases at V and 6 bases at J; junction bases unmatched: 13. The CDR3 extends over 18 amino acids.

This clonotype was picked up a small number of times. The chain joins TRBV6-4 to TRBJ2-1, with D perhaps matching TRBD1 (6 bases). The V end was cut by 2 bases, the J end by 3 bases, with 14 bases between. CDR1 and CDR2 (germline): MRHNA, SNTAGT. This CDR3 comprises 16 residues. The CDR3 nucleotides are TGTGCCAGCAGTGACGTGGGGGCTAGAAGCTACAATGAGCAGTTCTTC. Its translation is CASSDVGARSYNEQFF.

This clonotype was counted ten times or more. This rearrangement joins TRBV28 to TRBJ2-5, with 9 bases that match TRBD2. CDR1 and CDR2 from the germline V gene are MDHEN and SYDVKM. V lost 0 bases, J lost 2 bases, and 4 bases stayed unmatched. The CDR3 has 16 residues. The CDR3, as DNA: TGTGCCAGCAGTTTATGGCTAGCGGGGAGACAAGAGACCCAGTACTTC. Encoded protein: CASSLWLAGRQETQYF.

In its sample, this clonotype was seen many times. J is TRBJ2-5 and V is TRBV7-2; tentatively, D is TRBD2 (5 bases). This CDR3 comprises 14 residues. V shed 5 bases and J shed 2 bases, with 12 bases lying between them. The germline gives CDR1 SGHTA, CDR2 FQGNSA. CDR3 nucleotide sequence: TGTGCCAGCAGCCCTCAGACTATACAAGAGACCCAGTACTTC. Translated, it gives CASSPQTIQETQYF.

There are a few counts of this clonotype. V usage is TRBV28 and J usage is TRBJ2-7; TRBD2 is a possible D gene (5 bases). The CDR3 has 14 residues. Looked up from germline, CDR1 is MDHEN and CDR2 is SYDVKM. With 3 bases removed from V and 3 bases from J, the gap between germline ends came to 12 bases. CDR3 DNA sequence: TGTGCCAGCAGTTTGAGGGTCTTGGACTACGAGCAGTACTTC. It is translated as CASSLRVLDYEQYF.

This clonotype appeared many times. This chain links TRBV7-8 with TRBJ1-2; D remains unclear. There are 15 residues in the CDR3. Trimming stripped 5 bases from V and 2 bases from J, with 15 bases between. Germline-derived CDR1 and CDR2 are SGHVS and FQNEAQ. This CDR3 is CASSISRTRNYGYTF. CDR3 nucleotide sequence: TGTGCCAGCAGCATTTCACGGACGAGAAACTATGGCTACACCTTC. Variable domain in full (rest from reference TRBV7-8 and TRBJ1-2): GAGVSQSPRYKVAKRGQDVALRCDPISGHVSLFWYQQALGQGPEFLTYFQNEAQLDKSGLPSDRFFAERPEGSVSTLKIQRTQQEDSAVYLCASSISRTRNYGYTFGSGTRLTVV.

At least ten counts were recorded for this clonotype. V is TRBV4-3 and J is TRBJ1-1; 9 bases line up with TRBD1. The CDR3 has 16 amino acids. V dropped 0 bases and J dropped 4; count of bases not matched to a gene: 6. Germline V CDR1 and CDR2: LGHNA, YSLEER. The CDR3 loop reads CASSQDIGQGSTEAFF. The CDR3 nucleotides read TGCGCCAGCAGCCAAGATATAGGACAGGGGAGCACTGAAGCTTTCTTT.

The chain uses TRBV20-1 and TRBJ2-1; D unresolved. Germline CDR1 and CDR2: DFQATT and SNEGSKA (reference sequence). The CDR3 is made up of 11 amino acids. The V and J ends lost 4 bases and 2 bases respectively, with 3 bases between them. CDR3 DNA sequence: TGCAGTGCTATAACCTACAATGAGCAGTTCTTC. This codes for CSAITYNEQFF.

This clonotype was counted at least ten times. V usage is TRBV28 and J usage is TRBJ2-1, with 12 positions matching TRBD2. Unmatched junction bases numbered 10, after V lost 6 bases and J lost 7 bases. The CDR3 contains 16 residues. The germline V gene has CDR1 MDHEN and CDR2 SYDVKM. This CDR3 reads CASRLTSGRLSNEQFF. For the CDR3, the DNA is TGTGCCAGCAGGCTGACTAGCGGGAGACTTAGTAATGAGCAGTTCTTC.

This clonotype was seen ten or more times. CDR3 DNA sequence: TGTGCCAGCAGCTTACTCAGGGGCGGTGGCTACACCTTC. Translating it yields CASSLLRGGGYTF. The chain combines TRBV7-2 with TRBJ1-2, with TRBD1 as a possible D gene (6 bases). V was trimmed by 2 bases and J by 7 bases, leaving 11 bases between them. CDR1 and CDR2 from the germline V gene are SGHTA and FQGNSA. This CDR3 comprises 13 residues.

Comment on this clonotype: Since a much larger clone is just one base distant, this may be a read error. The J gene is TRBJ2-1, the V gene TRBV7-1; D uncertain. TRBV7-1 is flagged as an ORF with uncertain function. Trimming pared 6 bases from V and 6 bases from J, leaving 15 bases between. The CDR3 spans 14 residues. The CDR3 protein is CASSHPPHGNEQFF. CDR3 DNA: TGTGCCAGCAGTCATCCCCCGCACGGCAATGAGCAGTTCTTC.

This clonotype was recorded many times. The chain carries TRBV7-6 and TRBJ2-2; no reliable D call. Trimming removed 1 base at V and 0 bases at J, with 9 bases between. Germline CDR1 and CDR2: SGHVS and FNYEAQ. The CDR3 spans 16 residues. The CDR3 spells CASSLGRLANTGELFF. In nucleotides, the CDR3 is TGTGCCAGCAGCTTAGGTCGACTGGCGAACACCGGGGAGCTGTTTTTT.

This clonotype has at least ten counts. The gene calls are TRBV6-1 and TRBJ2-3; 10 bases fit TRBD2. This CDR3 has 15 amino acids. Germline V gives CDR1 MNHNS, CDR2 SASEGT. J lost 1 base, V lost 8 bases, and 6 bases had no gene match. The CDR3 sequence is CASHKTSGGTDTQYF. CDR3 DNA sequence: TGTGCCAGCCACAAAACTAGCGGGGGCACAGATACGCAGTATTTT.

This clonotype was detected many times. The chain's CDR3 is CASFRDGTYEQYF. The CDR3 DNA follows: TGTGCCAGCTTCCGGGACGGGACCTACGAGCAGTACTTC. This chain uses TRBV12-3 or TRBV12-4 with TRBJ2-7, with D perhaps matching TRBD1 or TRBD2 (5 bases each). The CDR3 is 13 residues long. Trimming cost V 8 bases and J 2 bases, with 13 bases left between them.

For the CDR3, the DNA is TGCGCCAGCAGCCAAGATCGTATACTCTCCTACGAGCAGTACTTC. Translating it yields CASSQDRILSYEQYF. This sequence joins TRBV4-3 and TRBJ2-7; D unresolved. V was shortened by 0 bases and J by 0 bases, with 9 bases between the two germline ends. This CDR3 spans 15 amino acids. The germline gives CDR1 LGHNA, CDR2 YSLEER.